The TCR beta chain under discussion was sequenced for a study of cytomegalovirus exposure and HLA in healthy donors. Study-wide points: Likely technical artifact: a cluster of highly shared sequence variants.

With 60 Vbeta and 13 Jbeta primers, the PCR was carried out. The method was immunoSEQ multiplex PCR; TCRdb's version includes in-frame clones alone and lacks a portion of them. The data show tens of thousands of clones, around 85% seen once. This clone came up once. Antigen specificity is unknown. Sequenced material: PBMCs. This clonotype was sampled from a man aged 45-60 years in good health and CMV-seronegative.

The CDR3 nucleotides read TGTGCCAGCAGGCGTGTTCCGGGACAGGCCTACGAGCAGTACTTC. As protein: CASRRVPGQAYEQYF. This rearrangement joins TRBV28 to TRBJ2-7; 8 bases line up with TRBD1. Per the germline V gene, CDR1 is MDHEN and CDR2 is SYDVKM. J lost 2 bases, V lost 6 bases, and 9 bases had no gene match. This CDR3 contains 15 residues.